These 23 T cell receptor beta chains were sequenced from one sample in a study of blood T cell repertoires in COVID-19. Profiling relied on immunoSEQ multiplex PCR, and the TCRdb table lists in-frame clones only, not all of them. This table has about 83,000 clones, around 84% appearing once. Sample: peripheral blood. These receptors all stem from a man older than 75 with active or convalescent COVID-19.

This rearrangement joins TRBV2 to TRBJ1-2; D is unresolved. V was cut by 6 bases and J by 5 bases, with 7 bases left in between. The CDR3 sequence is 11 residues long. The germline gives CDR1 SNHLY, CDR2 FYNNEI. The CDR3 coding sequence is TGTGCCAGCAGCCCCCGTTATGGCTACACCTTC. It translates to CASSPRYGYTF.

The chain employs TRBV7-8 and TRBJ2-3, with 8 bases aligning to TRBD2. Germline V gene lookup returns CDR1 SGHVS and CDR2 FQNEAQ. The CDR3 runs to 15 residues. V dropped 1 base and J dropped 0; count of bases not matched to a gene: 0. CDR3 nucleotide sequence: TGTGCCAGCAGCTTAGAGCGGGGGAGCACAGATACGCAGTATTTT. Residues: CASSLERGSTDTQYF.

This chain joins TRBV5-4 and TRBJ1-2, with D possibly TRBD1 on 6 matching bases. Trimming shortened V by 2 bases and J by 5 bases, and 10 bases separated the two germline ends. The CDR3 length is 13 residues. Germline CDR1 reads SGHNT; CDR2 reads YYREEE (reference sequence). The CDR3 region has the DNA TGTGCCAGCAGCTTACAGGGATTTTATGGCTACACCTTC. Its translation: CASSLQGFYGYTF.

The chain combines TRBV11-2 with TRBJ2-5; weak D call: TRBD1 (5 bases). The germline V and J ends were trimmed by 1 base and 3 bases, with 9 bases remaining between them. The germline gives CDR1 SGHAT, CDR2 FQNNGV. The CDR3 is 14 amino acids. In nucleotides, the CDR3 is TGTGCCAGCAGCTTAGGGGCCAGGGAAGAGACCCAGTACTTC. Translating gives CASSLGAREETQYF. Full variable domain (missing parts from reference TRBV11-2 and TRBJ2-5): EAGVAQSPRYKIIEKRQSVAFWCNPISGHATLYWYQQILGQGPKLLIQFQNNGVVDDSQLPKDRFSAERLKGVDSTLKIQPAKLEDSAVYLCASSLGAREETQYFGPGTRLLVL.

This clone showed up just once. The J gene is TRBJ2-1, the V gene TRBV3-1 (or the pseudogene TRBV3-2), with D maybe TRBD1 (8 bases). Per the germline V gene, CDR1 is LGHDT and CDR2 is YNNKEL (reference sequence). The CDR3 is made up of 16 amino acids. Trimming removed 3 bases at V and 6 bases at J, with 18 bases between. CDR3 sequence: CASSQARQGRANEQFF. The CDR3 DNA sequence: TGTGCCAGCAGCCAGGCGAGACAGGGGAGGGCCAATGAGCAGTTCTTC.

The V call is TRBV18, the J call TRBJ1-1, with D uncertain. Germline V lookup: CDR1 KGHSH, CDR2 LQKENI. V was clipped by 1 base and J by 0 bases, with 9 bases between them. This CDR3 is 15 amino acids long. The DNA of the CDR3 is TGTGCCAGCTCACCACGTCCTGCAGTGAACACTGAAGCTTTCTTT. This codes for CASSPRPAVNTEAFF.

The CDR3 DNA sequence: TGTGCCAGCAGCTTCGGTTTGGATGAGCAGTTCTTC. Its protein is CASSFGLDEQFF. The rearrangement joins TRBV11-2 to TRBJ2-1, with unresolved D. Trimming left V 3 bases short and J 8 bases short, with 8 bases between. The CDR3 sequence is 12 residues long. Germline CDR1 is SGHAT and CDR2 is FQNNGV.

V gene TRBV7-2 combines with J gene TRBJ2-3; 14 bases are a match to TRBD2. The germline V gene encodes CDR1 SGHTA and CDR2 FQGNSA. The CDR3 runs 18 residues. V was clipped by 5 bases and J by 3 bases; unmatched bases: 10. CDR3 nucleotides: TGTGCCAGCAGCCCTTTTCGACTAGCGGGGGGGGAAACAGATACGCAGTATTTT. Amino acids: CASSPFRLAGGETDTQYF.

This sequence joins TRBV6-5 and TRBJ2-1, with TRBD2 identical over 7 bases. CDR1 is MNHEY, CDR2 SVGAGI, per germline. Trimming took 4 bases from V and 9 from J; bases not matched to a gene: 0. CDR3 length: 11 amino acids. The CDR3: CASSWGGEQFF. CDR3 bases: TGTGCCAGCAGTTGGGGGGGTGAGCAGTTCTTC.

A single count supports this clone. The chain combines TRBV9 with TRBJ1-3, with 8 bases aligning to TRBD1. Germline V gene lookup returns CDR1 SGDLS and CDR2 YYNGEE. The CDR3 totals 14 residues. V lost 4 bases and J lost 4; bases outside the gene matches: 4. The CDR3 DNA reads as TGTGCCAGCAGCTCGGACAGGGTGGGAAACACCATATATTTT. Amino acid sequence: CASSSDRVGNTIYF.

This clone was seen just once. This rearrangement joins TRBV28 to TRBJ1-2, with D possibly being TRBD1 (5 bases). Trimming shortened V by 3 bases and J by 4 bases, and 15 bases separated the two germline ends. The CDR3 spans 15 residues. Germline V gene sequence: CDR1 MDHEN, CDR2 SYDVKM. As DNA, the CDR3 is TGTGCCAGCAGTTTGGGCGGGGGACCTGTCTATGGCTACACCTTC. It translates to CASSLGGGPVYGYTF.

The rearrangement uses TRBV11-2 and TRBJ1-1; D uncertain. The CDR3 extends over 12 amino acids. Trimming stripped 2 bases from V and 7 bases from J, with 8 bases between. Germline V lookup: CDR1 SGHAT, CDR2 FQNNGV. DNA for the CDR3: TGTGCCAGCAGCTTAAGAGGCGATGAAGCTTTCTTT. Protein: CASSLRGDEAFF.

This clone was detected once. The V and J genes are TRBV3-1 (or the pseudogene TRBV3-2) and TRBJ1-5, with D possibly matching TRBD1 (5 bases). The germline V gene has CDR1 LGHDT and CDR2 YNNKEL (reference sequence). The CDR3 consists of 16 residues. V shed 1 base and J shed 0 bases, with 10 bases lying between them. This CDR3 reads CASSQGRGNSNQPQHF. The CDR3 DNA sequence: TGTGCCAGCAGCCAAGGGCGGGGGAATAGCAATCAGCCCCAGCATTTT.

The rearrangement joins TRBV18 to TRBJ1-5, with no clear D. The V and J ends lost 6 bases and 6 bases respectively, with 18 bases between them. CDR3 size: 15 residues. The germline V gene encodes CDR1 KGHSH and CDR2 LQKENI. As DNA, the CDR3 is TGTGCCAGCTCGGTCCAAACGTCCGGCGGTCAGCCCCAGCATTTT. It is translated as CASSVQTSGGQPQHF.

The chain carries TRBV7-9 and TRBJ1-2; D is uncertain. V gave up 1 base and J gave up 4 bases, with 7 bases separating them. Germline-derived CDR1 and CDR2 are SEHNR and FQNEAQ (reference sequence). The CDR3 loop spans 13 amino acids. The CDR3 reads CASSLGLVYGYTF. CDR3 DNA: TGTGCCAGCAGCTTAGGGCTGGTCTATGGCTACACCTTC.

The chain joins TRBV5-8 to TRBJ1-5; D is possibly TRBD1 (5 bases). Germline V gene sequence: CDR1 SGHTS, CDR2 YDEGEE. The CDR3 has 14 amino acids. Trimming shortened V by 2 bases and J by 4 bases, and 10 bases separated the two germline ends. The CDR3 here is CASSFDSLNQPQHF. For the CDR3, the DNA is TGTGCCAGCAGCTTTGACAGTCTGAATCAGCCCCAGCATTTT.

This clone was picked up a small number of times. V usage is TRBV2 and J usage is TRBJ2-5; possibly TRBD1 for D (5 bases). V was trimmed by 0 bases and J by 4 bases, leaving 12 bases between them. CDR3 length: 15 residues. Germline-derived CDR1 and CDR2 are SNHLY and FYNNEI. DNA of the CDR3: TGTGCCAGCAGTGAAGCGCACACAGGTCGAGAGACCCAGTACTTC. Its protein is CASSEAHTGRETQYF.

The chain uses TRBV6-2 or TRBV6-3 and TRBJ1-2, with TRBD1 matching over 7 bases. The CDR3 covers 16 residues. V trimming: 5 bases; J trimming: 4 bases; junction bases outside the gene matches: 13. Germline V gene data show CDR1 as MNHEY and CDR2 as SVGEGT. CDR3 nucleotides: TGTGCCAGCAGTCGTCCCGGGACAGCAGGAGGCTATGGCTACACCTTC. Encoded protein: CASSRPGTAGGYGYTF.

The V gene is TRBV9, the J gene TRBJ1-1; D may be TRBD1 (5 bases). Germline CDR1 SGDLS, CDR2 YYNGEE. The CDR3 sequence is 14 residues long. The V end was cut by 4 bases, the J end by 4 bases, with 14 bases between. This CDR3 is CASSPTSGSTEAFF. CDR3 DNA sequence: TGTGCCAGCAGCCCGACCTCAGGGTCCACTGAAGCTTTCTTT.

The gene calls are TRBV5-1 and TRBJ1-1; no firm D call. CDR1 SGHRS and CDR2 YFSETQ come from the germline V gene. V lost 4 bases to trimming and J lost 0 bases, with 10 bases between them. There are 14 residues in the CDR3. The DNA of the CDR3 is TGCGCCAGCAGCCCTGAACAGATGAACACTGAAGCTTTCTTT. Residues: CASSPEQMNTEAFF. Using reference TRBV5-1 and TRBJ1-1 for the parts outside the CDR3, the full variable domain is KAGVTQTPRYLIKTRGQQVTLSCSPISGHRSVSWYQQTPGQGLQFLFEYFSETQRNKGNFPGRFSGRQFSNSRSEMNVSTLELGDSALYLCASSPEQMNTEAFFGQGTRLTVV.

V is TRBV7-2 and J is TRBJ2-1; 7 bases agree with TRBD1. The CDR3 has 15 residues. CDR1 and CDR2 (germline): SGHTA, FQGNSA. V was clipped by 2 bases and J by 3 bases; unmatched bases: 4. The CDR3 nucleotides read TGTGCCAGCAGCTTAACAGGGGATGGCTACAATGAGCAGTTCTTC. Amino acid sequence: CASSLTGDGYNEQFF.

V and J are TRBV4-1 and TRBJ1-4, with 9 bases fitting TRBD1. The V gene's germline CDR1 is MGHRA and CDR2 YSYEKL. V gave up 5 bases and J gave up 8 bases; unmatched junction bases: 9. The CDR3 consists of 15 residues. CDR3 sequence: CASSGTGPSGEKLFF. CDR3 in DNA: TGCGCCAGCAGCGGGACAGGGCCCTCGGGGGAAAAACTGTTTTTT.

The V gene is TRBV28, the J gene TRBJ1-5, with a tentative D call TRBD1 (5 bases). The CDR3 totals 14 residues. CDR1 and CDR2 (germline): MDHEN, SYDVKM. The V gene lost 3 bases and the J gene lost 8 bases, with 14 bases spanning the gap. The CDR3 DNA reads TGTGCCAGCAGTTTGGGGACTCGAGGAAAGCCCCAGCATTTT. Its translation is CASSLGTRGKPQHF.